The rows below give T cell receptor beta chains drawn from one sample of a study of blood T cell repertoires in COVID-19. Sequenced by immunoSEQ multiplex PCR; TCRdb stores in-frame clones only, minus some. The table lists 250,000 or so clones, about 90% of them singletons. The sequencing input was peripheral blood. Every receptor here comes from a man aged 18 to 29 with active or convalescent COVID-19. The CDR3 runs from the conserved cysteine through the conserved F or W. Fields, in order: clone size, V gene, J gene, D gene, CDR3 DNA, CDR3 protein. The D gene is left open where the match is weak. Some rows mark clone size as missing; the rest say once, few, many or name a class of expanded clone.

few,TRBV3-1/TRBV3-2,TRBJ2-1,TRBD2,TGTGCCAGCAGCCCCCCCGGACTAGCGGCCTACAATGAGCAGTTCTTC,CASSPPGLAAYNEQFF
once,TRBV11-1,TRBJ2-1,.,TGTGCCAGCAGTCAATTGCCGGACAATGAGCAGTTCTTC,CASSQLPDNEQFF
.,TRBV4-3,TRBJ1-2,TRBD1,TGCGCCAGCAGCCCACAAGGACAGGGCCCTAACTATGGCTACACCTTC,CASSPQGQGPNYGYTF
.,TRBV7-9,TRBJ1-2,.,TGTGCCAGCGTCCTACGTGGACTCTATGGCTACACCTTC,CASVLRGLYGYTF
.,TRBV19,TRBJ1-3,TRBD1,TGTGCCAGTAGTATATCCATAGCCGGGACAGGGACGGCAAACACCATATATTTT,CASSISIAGTGTANTIYF
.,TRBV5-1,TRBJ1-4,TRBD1,TGCGCCAGCAGCCTGACAGGGGGGACTAATGAAAAACTGTTTTTT,CASSLTGGTNEKLFF
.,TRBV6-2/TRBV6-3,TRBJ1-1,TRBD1,TGTGCCAGCAGTTACAGGACAGGGGATGGGAAGAACACTGAAGCTTTCTTT,CASSYRTGDGKNTEAFF
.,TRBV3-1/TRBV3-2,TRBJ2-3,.,TGTGCCAGCAGCCTCTTATCCCAGGGGACGCAGTATTTT,CASSLLSQGTQYF
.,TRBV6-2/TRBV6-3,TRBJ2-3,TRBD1,TGTGCCAGCAGTACCCGGACAGGGGTCACAGATACGCAGTATTTT,CASSTRTGVTDTQYF
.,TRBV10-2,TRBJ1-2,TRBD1,TGCGCCAGCGCCGGGACAGGGGGTGGCTACACCTTC,CASAGTGGGYTF
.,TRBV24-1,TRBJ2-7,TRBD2,TGTGCCACCAGTGTGCTAGCGGGAGGCGAGCAGTACTTC,CATSVLAGGEQYF
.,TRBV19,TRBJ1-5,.,TGTGCCAGTAGTATTGCCAGGTCCGGTCAGCCCCAGCATTTT,CASSIARSGQPQHF
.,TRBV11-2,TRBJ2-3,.,TGTGCCAGCAGCGATCGACTTACAGATACGCAGTATTTT,CASSDRLTDTQYF
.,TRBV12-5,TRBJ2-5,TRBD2,TGTGCTAGTGGTAACGGACTAGCCGTCGAAGAGACCCAGTACTTC,CASGNGLAVEETQYF
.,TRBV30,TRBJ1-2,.,TGTGCCTGGAGTGTACGGGGGAGCTATGGCTATGGCTACACCTTC,CAWSVRGSYGYGYTF
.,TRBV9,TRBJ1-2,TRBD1,TGTGCCAGCAGCGCTCCAGGGGGAGAGGGCTACACCTTC,CASSAPGGEGYTF
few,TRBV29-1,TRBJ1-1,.,TGCAGCGTTGGGGTAGGGGGGAACACTGAAGCTTTCTTT,CSVGVGGNTEAFF
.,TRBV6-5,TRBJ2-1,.,TGTGCCAGCAGTTATAACAATGAGCAGTTCTTC,CASSYNNEQFF
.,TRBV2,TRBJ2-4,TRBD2,TGTGCCAGCAGTGATGCCCCCCCCGGTAGCGGGAAAAACATTCAGTACTTC,CASSDAPPGSGKNIQYF
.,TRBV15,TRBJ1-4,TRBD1,TGTGCCACCAGCACCTATCGACAGGGTGAAAAACTGTTTTTT,CATSTYRQGEKLFF
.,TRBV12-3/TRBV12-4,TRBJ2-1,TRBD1,TGTGCCAGCAGTTACCTACAGGGGGCTGGCGAGTTCTTC,CASSYLQGAGEFF
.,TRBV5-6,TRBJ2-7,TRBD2,TGTGCCAGCAGCCCTAAACTACTAGCGGGGGGACCCTACGAGCAGTACTTC,CASSPKLLAGGPYEQYF
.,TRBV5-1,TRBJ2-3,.,TGCGCCAGCAGCCCCCCTTCTAGCACAGATACGCAGTATTTT,CASSPPSSTDTQYF